This TCR beta chain was sequenced in a study of T cell changes during pregnancy in multiple sclerosis. The V segment lost 5 bases and the J segment 5 bases; nucleotides outside the gene matches: 20. Germline V CDR1 and CDR2: SGHVS, FQNEAQ. The CDR3 spans 20 residues. TCRdb keeps only in-frame clones here, not all; method: immunoSEQ multiplex PCR. Among 65,000 to 90,000 clones, around nine tenths were seen once, and the ten largest hold just under 2%. The origin of this receptor is a female donor with multiple sclerosis, enrolled in a pregnancy study. Specimen: peripheral blood, collected in the second trimester of pregnancy. This chain links TRBV7-8 with TRBJ2-2; 10 bases fit TRBD2. CDR3 DNA sequence: TGTGCCAGCAGCCTAAACCATCTGGGTAGCGGGAGGACGTTTACCGGGGAGCTGTTTTTT. Amino acid sequence: CASSLNHLGSGRTFTGELFF.